A single sample is the source of the 3 T cell receptor beta chains below, sequenced in a study of T cell responses to AZD1222 COVID-19 vaccine. Some clones are missing from TCRdb's copy, which holds only in-frame ones; the method was immunoSEQ multiplex PCR. This table has roughly 120,000 clones, about 85% appearing once. Sequencing was performed on peripheral blood, taken on day 0 of AZD1222 vaccination. These receptors were collected from an adult in good health.

This rearrangement joins TRBV7-2 to TRBJ2-7, with D possibly matching TRBD2 (7 bases). Germline CDR1 and CDR2: SGHTA and FQGNSA. The CDR3 consists of 16 residues. The V gene lost 0 bases and the J gene lost 4 bases, with 16 bases spanning the gap. The DNA for the CDR3 is TGTGCCAGCAGCTTAGCATCGGGGGGCCCGAGATACGAGCAGTACTTC. Encoded protein: CASSLASGGPRYEQYF. The full variable domain, completed using reference TRBV7-2 and TRBJ2-7, is GAGVSQSPSNKVTEKGKDVELRCDPISGHTALYWYRQSLGQGLEFLIYFQGNSAPDKSGLPSDRFSAERTGGSVSTLTIQRTQQEDSAVYLCASSLASGGPRYEQYFGPGTRLTVT.

CDR3 sequence reads: CSAWNTEAFF. The CDR3 nucleotides are TGCAGTGCTTGGAACACTGAAGCTTTCTTT. This chain connects TRBV20-1 to TRBJ1-1, with D unclear. V gave up 5 bases and J gave up 1 base, with 2 bases separating them. Germline loops: CDR1 DFQATT, CDR2 SNEGSKA (reference sequence). CDR3 length: 10 residues.

The V and J genes are TRBV11-1 and TRBJ2-3; TRBD2 matches 11 bases. The V and J ends lost 4 bases and 6 bases, in that order; junction bases with no gene match: 3. The length of the CDR3 is 14 residues. Germline CDR1 SGHAT, CDR2 FQDESV (reference sequence). CDR3 in amino acids: CASSSPSGGDTQYF. The CDR3, as DNA: TGTGCCAGCAGCTCCCCTAGCGGGGGGGATACGCAGTATTTT.